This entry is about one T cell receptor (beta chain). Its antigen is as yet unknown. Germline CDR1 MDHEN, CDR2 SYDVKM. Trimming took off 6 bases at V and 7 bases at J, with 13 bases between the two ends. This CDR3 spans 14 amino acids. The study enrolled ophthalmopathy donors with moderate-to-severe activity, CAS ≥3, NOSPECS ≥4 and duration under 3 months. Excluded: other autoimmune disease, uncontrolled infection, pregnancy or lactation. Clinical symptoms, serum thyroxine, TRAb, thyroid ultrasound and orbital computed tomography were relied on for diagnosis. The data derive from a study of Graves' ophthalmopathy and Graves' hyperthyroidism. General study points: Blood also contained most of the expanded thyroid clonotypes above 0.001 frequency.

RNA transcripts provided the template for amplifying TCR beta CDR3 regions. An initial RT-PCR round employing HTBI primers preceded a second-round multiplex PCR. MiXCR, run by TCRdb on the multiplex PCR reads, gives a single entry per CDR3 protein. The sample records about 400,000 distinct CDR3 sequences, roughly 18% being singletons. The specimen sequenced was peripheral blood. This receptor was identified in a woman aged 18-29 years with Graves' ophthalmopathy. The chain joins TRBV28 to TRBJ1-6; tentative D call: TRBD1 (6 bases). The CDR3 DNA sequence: TGTGCCAGCAGCGGGGGGGCGGAGAATTCACCCCTCCACTTT. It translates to CASSGGAENSPLHF.